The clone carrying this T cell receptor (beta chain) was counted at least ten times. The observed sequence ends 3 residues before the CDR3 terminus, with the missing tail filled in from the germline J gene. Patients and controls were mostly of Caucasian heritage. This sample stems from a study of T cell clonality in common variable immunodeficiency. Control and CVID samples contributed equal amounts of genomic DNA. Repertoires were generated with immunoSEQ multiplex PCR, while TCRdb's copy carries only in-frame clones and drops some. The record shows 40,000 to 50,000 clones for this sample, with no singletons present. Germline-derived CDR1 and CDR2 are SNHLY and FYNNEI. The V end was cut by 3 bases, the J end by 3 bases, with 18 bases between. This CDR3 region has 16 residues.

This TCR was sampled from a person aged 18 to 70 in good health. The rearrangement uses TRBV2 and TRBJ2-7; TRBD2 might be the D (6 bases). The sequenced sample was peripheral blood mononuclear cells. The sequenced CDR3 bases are TGTGCCAGCAGTGACGGGGGTTCGGCGGTAGACTACGAG. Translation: CASSDGGSAVDYE. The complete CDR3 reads CASSDGGSAVDYEQYF.